This paragraph covers one TCR beta chain sequence. Its cognate antigen is unknown. The study ran its PCR with 60 Vbeta and 13 Jbeta primers. Clones were read by immunoSEQ multiplex PCR, and TCRdb kept only the in-frame ones, dropping some. Seen here are about 140,000 clones, roughly 75% observed once, and the top ten hold about 4.3%. This entry belongs to a study of cytomegalovirus exposure and HLA in healthy donors. Findings and caveats of the study: Later analysis placed DRB1 highest and HLA-C lowest in TCR association rates, which differed by HLA locus.

This CDR3 spans 14 amino acids. V lost 4 bases, J lost 2 bases, and 12 bases lay in between. CDR1 SGHRS and CDR2 YFSETQ come from the germline V gene. The TCR was taken from a man aged 30 to 45 in good health. Sequencing was performed on PBMCs. V usage is TRBV5-1 and J usage is TRBJ1-2; the D is unclear. CDR3 bases: TGCGCCAGCAGCCTTCAAAGAGAAAACTATGGCTACACCTTC. Residues: CASSLQRENYGYTF.